The following is a T cell receptor (beta chain) sequence with its context. The conserved closing phenylalanine or tryptophan is absent in this CDR3, likely reflecting a read error. Because the CDR3's place on the DNA is in doubt, the DNA is left out and the CDR3 is given as listed by TCRdb. The data originate from a study of blood T cell repertoires in COVID-19. Across the whole study: COVID-19 samples, acute and convalescent, were from the United States, Italy and Spain. Nucleic acid was either cDNA or gDNA, and it came from T cells, B-cell-depleted T cells, or PBMCs.

Per the original data handling: Amplification of reference gene primers was used by the study to estimate nucleated cell counts. Assay used: immunoSEQ multiplex PCR; TCRdb lists only in-frame clones, some missing. That table is the source of V, J and clone size, and D and trimming were worked out from the DNA. The sample has some 87,000 clones, around four fifths seen once; the top ten hold roughly 12%. Counting both end residues, the CDR3 totals 12 amino acids. Germline V gene data show CDR1 as MNHEY and CDR2 as SMNVEV (reference sequence). The clonotype originates from a woman in her seventies with active or convalescent COVID-19. The chain couples TRBV27 to TRBJ1-1. The specimen sequenced was peripheral blood. CDR3 loop: CASRGSGQRDFV.